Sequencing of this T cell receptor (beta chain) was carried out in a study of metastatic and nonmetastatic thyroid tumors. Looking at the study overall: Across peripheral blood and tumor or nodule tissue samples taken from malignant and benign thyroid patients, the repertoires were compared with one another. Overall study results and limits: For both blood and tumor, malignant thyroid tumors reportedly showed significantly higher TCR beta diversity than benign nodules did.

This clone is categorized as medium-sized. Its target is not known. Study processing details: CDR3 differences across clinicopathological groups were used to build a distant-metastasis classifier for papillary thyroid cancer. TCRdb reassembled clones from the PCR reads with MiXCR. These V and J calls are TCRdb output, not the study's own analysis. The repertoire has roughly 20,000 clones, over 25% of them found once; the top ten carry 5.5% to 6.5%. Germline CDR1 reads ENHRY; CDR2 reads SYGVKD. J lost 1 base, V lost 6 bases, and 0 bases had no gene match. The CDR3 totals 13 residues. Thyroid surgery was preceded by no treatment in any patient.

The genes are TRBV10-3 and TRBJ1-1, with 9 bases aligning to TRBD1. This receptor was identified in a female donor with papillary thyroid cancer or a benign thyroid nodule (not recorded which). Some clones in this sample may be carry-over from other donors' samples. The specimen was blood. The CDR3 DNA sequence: TGTGCCATCAGGGACAGGGGGAACACTGAAGCTTTCTTT. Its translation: CAIRDRGNTEAFF.